What follows describes a single T cell receptor (beta chain). In the authors' workflow: Estimation of nucleated cell counts was performed using reference gene primer amplification. Using immunoSEQ multiplex PCR, the repertoire was profiled, and TCRdb retains in-frame clones only, with some absent. The V and J calls and clone size come from that table; D and trimming were worked out from the DNA. The sample lists fewer than 200,000 clones, more than 75% occurring once. Trimming took off 4 bases at V and 3 bases at J, with 16 bases between the two ends. Germline V lookup: CDR1 LNHDA, CDR2 SQIVND (reference sequence). This CDR3 is built from 17 residues. The entry originates in a study of blood T cell repertoires in COVID-19. About the study: Acute-phase and convalescent COVID-19 samples originated in the United States, Italy and Spain. PBMCs, B-cell-depleted T cells, or T cells were the source of the cDNA or gDNA that made up the material.

Sequencing was carried out using peripheral blood. The rearrangement uses TRBV19 and TRBJ1-6; tentative D call: TRBD1 (6 bases). This clonotype originated in a woman between 45 and 60 years old with active or convalescent COVID-19. CDR3 amino acids: CASSTTAGALYNSPLHF. CDR3 nucleotides: TGTGCCAGTAGTACGACAGCGGGGGCCCTCTATAATTCACCCCTCCACTTT.